This entry describes one TCR beta chain. What antigen it recognizes has not been identified. One base away there is no much larger clone; base qualities are not given. The sample originates from a study of T cell repertoires in cytomegalovirus infection (dated 2019 in TCRdb). General notes on the study: Alongside well-studied HLA-B-restricted epitopes, the peptide stimulations were aimed at recently identified HLA-C-restricted CMV epitopes, whose presentation resists viral immunomodulation. Because public TCR beta signatures pointed to carriage of CMV infection together with the matching HLA type, the HLA type of each donor mattered for the analysis. Overall results and qualifications from the work: Cumulative frequency of public TCR beta family members discriminated carriers of CMV infection plus the relevant HLA type in this cohort and an independent approximately 370-donor cohort. The ex vivo response was dominated by HLA-C-restricted CMV-specific TCR beta clonotypes, and the single most frequent clonotype in two of eight donors was supplied by these HLA-C-restricted clonotypes.

This sample was sequenced with an Illumina HiSeq 1500. Through fastp at Q25 and MiXCR, TCRdb rebuilt clones from the public reads, retaining in-frame beta chains. Every distinct CDR3 protein forms one entry, paired with its most common genes and DNA. The sample profile shows a few hundred thousand distinct CDR3 sequences; around 30% of them were found once. Of the sample, roughly a sixth is held by the ten largest clones. What the treatment or condition label conveys for this sample: in vitro stimulation with specific CMV peptide epitopes to enrich CMV-specific T cells. The CDR3 starts with the cysteine, ends with the phenylalanine, and has 15 residues. Here the CDR3 DNA is all that survives: 45 bases in frame from base 1. Per the germline V gene, MGHRA is the CDR1 and YSYEKL is the CDR2. Relative to germline, V is 0 bases shorter and J is 8 bases shorter, with 16 bases between their ends.

The sequence was collected from a human donor in good health (CMV status not recorded). Some clones in this sample may be carry-over from other donors' samples. The starting material was cultured PBMCs, obtained from culture after CMV antigen stimulation. This chain joins TRBV4-1 to TRBJ1-2; the D gene remains uncertain. This receptor has the CDR3 CASSQDYGISLGYTF. The nucleotide sequence is TGCGCCAGCAGCCAAGATTATGGAATATCTTTAGGCTACACCTTC.